The 9 T cell receptor beta chains reported below all come from one sample, sequenced in a study of tumor-infiltrating lymphocytes in primary liver carcinoma. Germline DNA was extracted alongside blood RNA, which was obtained from unsorted whole blood. Constant-region priming of about 500 ng total RNA yielded TCR beta cDNA. TCR beta libraries came from three nested multiplex PCR rounds using slightly modified ARM-PCR. Each of the first two PCR rounds ran approximately 10 cycles with TRBV1-TRBV30 forward and C-beta reverse primers. TCRdb redid the calling of the multiplex PCR reads with MiXCR, one entry per CDR3 protein. The sample has 300,000 to 400,000 distinct CDR3 sequences; about 61% are singletons. The sequencing input was peripheral blood. All receptors come from a man aged 40-49 years with primary liver carcinoma and hepatitis B virus infection.

V is TRBV10-3 and J is TRBJ1-2; no firm D call. V was trimmed by 1 base and J by 0 bases, leaving 9 bases between them. CDR1 and CDR2 from the germline V gene are ENHRY and SYGVKD. The length of the CDR3 is 15 residues. The CDR3 DNA reads as TGTGCCATCAGTGAGTGGAGGGTGGCTAACTATGGCTACACCTTC. It yields the protein CAISEWRVANYGYTF.

To note about this clonotype: Mismatch with germline at one junction end may stem from a read error. The chain uses TRBV11-1 and TRBJ2-5; TRBD1 matches 7 bases. In germline, CDR1 is SGHAT, CDR2 FQDESV (reference sequence). The CDR3 has 14 amino acids. The DNA for the CDR3 is TGTGCCAGCAGCTTTGGACAGGACCGAGAGACCAAGTACTTC. It specifies CASSFGQDRETKYF.

With respect to this clonotype: Just one base apart from a much larger clone, this may be a read error. The chain couples TRBV12-3 or TRBV12-4 to TRBJ1-1; maybe TRBD1 (5 bases). The ends were cut back, 3 bases at V and 0 bases at J, with 8 bases in the middle. This CDR3 is 14 amino acids long. CDR3 sequence reads: CASSLGVMNTEAFF. The CDR3 nucleotides are TGTGCCAGCAGTTTGGGGGTAATGAACACTGAAGCTTTCTTT.

The J gene is TRBJ2-1, the V gene TRBV29-1, with 7 bases matching TRBD2. This CDR3 has 16 residues. Looked up from germline, CDR1 is SQVTM and CDR2 is ANQGSEA. With 1 base clipped from V and 13 bases from J, the junction kept 19 bases outside the gene matches. CDR3 DNA: TGCAGCGTTGAAGCCCTCGGGCGGGAGTTCTACATTGAACAGTTCTTC. This codes for CSVEALGREFYIEQFF.

Remarks on this clonotype: Lacking the conserved final phenylalanine or tryptophan, this CDR3 likely reflects a read error. The chain joins TRBV11-2 to TRBJ2-7, with TRBD1 as a possible D gene (6 bases). This CDR3 is 16 amino acids long. CDR1 SGHAT and CDR2 FQNNGV come from the germline V gene. V was shortened by 5 bases and J by 5 bases, with 22 bases between the two germline ends. For the CDR3, the DNA is TGTGCCAGCAGCCACCCAACCGACAGGAGAGGTCACGAGCAGTACCTC. This gives the protein CASSHPTDRRGHEQYL.

This chain uses TRBV12-3 or TRBV12-4 with TRBJ1-5, with TRBD1 as a possible D gene (6 bases). The CDR3 loop spans 14 amino acids. Trimming removed 6 bases at V and 5 bases at J, with 14 bases between. Here the CDR3 DNA reads TGTGCCAGCAGCCATGGACAGAGCTATCAGCCCCAGCATTTT. It yields the protein CASSHGQSYQPQHF.

With respect to this clonotype: One end of the junction does not line up with germline, which may come from a read error. The V gene is TRBV11-2, the J gene TRBJ2-5; no clear D. This CDR3 comprises 13 residues. The germline gives CDR1 SGHAT, CDR2 FQNNGV. The CDR3 loop reads CASSSIDQETQYF. The CDR3 DNA reads TGTGCCAGCAGCTCAATAGACCAGGAGACCCAGTACTTC.

A few counts support this clonotype. This chain connects TRBV28 to TRBJ2-5, with 10 positions matching TRBD1. The CDR3 extends over 15 amino acids. V shed 7 bases and J 4 bases; nucleotides not matched to a gene: 9. CDR1 is MDHEN, CDR2 SYDVKM, per germline. The CDR3 nucleotides are TGTGCCAGCATTATGGGACAGGGGATTTCAGAGACCCAGTACTTC. Protein: CASIMGQGISETQYF.

In its sample, this clonotype was seen many times. The chain carries TRBV11-2 and TRBJ1-1; D ambiguous. The CDR3 length is 13 residues. The V end was cut by 1 base, the J end by 8 bases, with 11 bases between. Germline CDR1 is SGHAT and CDR2 is FQNNGV. The CDR3 DNA reads as TGTGCCAGCAGCTTAGTTGAAGGGTTCGAAGCTTTCTTT. It specifies CASSLVEGFEAFF.